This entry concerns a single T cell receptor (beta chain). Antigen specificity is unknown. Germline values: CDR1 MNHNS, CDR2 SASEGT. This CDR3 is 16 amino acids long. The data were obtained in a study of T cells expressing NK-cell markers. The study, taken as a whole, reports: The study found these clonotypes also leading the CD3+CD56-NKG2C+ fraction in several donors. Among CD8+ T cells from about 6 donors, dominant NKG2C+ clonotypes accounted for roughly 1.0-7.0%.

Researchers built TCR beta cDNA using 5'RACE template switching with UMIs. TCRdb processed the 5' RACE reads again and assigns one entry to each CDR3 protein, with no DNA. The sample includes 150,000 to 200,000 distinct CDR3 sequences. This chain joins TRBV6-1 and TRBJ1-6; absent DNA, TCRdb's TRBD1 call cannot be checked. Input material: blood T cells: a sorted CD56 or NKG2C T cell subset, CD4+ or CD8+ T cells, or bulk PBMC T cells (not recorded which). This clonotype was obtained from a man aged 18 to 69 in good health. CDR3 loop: CASRTGTEAYNSPLHF.